These T cell receptor beta chains were read from a single sample in a study of CD8 T cells in Susac syndrome. TCRdb called the immunoSEQ multiplex PCR reads again in MiXCR, with one record for every CDR3 protein. Among approximately 49,000 distinct CDR3 sequences listed, 95% were seen once. Sequenced sample: CD8+ T cells from PBMCs. Receptors were obtained from a human donor with Susac syndrome. Both conserved end residues are part of each CDR3. A D gene is named only where the DNA matches it firmly. Rows give clone size only sometimes, using once, few, many, or a class for an expanded clone.

TRBJ1-5 . . TRBV28 TGTGCCAGCAGACAAGAATATAGCAATCAGCCCCAGCATTTT CASRQEYSNQPQHF
TRBJ2-2 . . TRBV6-6 TGTGCCAGCAGTGCCACCTCCCCCGACACCGGGGAGCTGTTTTTT CASSATSPDTGELFF
TRBJ2-2 once . TRBV10-3 TGTGCCATCAGTGTGACAGGGAACACCGGGGAGCTGTTTTTT CAISVTGNTGELFF
TRBJ1-2 . . TRBV19 TGTGCCACCACATGGACCTTGGGGGACTATGGCTACACCTTC CATTWTLGDYGYTF
TRBJ1-6 . . TRBV20-1 TGCAGTGCTAGAGATTGGGACGGCTATAATTCACCCCTCCACTTT CSARDWDGYNSPLHF
TRBJ2-5 . TRBD1 TRBV14 TGTGCCAGCAGCGCCGGGACAGGGCGAGAAGCCCAGTACTTC CASSAGTGREAQYF
TRBJ2-5 once . TRBV24-1 TGTGCCACCAGCGCAGGGTACGAGTTGGGGGAGACCCAGTACTTC CATSAGYELGETQYF
TRBJ2-1 . . TRBV12-3/TRBV12-4 TGTGCCAGCAGTTTAGCCCCAGGGCTAGACGACAATGAGCAGTTCTTC CASSLAPGLDDNEQFF
TRBJ2-7 . . TRBV28 TGTGCCAGCAGTTTAGGACTGATGGGCTACGAGCAGTACTTC CASSLGLMGYEQYF
TRBJ2-1 once . TRBV5-4 TGTGCCAGCAGCCCCCCGGAGGGGTTATACAATGAGCAGTTCTTC CASSPPEGLYNEQFF
TRBJ2-5 . TRBD2 TRBV11-1 TGTGCCAGCAGGCCAGCGGGGCAAGAGACCCAGTACTTC CASRPAGQETQYF
TRBJ2-1 . TRBD2 TRBV10-3 TGTGCCATCAGTCGTCAGAATTTCAGCGGGGGGAATCCCCGGAGCTCCTACAATGAGCAGTTCTTC CAISRQNFSGGNPRSSYNEQFF
TRBJ2-7 . . TRBV29-1 TGCAGCGCGAGACAGTTTAGCTCCTACGAGCAGTACTTC CSARQFSSYEQYF
TRBJ2-1 . TRBD1 TRBV29-1 TGCAGCGTACCGGGACAGGGGTACAATGAGCAGTTCTTC CSVPGQGYNEQFF
TRBJ2-2 once . TRBV11-2 TGTGCCAGCAGCTCGTTCGGGACTTCGAACACCGGGGAGCTGTTTTTT CASSSFGTSNTGELFF
TRBJ1-3 once TRBD1 TRBV4-1 TGCGCCAGCAGCGACCTGACAGGGGGCGTAAACACCATATATTTT CASSDLTGGVNTIYF
TRBJ2-7 . . TRBV7-2 TGTGCCAGCAGCCTCGCGGACGAGCAGTACTTC CASSLADEQYF
TRBJ1-1 . . TRBV25-1 TGTGCCAGCAGCCCACAGGGTTCTGAAGCTTTCTTT CASSPQGSEAFF
TRBJ1-5 . . TRBV4-1 TGCGCCAGCAGCCAAGATAGGGGGGTTCGGCCCCAGCATTTT CASSQDRGVRPQHF
TRBJ2-7 . TRBD2 TRBV15 TGTGCCACCAGCTCCCCAGGGACTAGCCGGGCCTACGAGCAGTACTTC CATSSPGTSRAYEQYF
TRBJ2-5 . TRBD2 TRBV2 TGTGCCAGCAGTGAAACGGGACTAGCGGGGAAGCCCCAAGAGACCCAGTACTTC CASSETGLAGKPQETQYF
TRBJ2-6 . . TRBV7-6 TGTGCCAGCAGCCTGCAGGCACGAAGCTCTGGGGCCAACGTCCTGACTTTC CASSLQARSSGANVLTF
TRBJ2-1 once . TRBV4-3 TGCGCCAGCAGCCAAGATTATGCTAGCTCCTACAATGAGCAGTTCTTC CASSQDYASSYNEQFF
TRBJ2-7 . TRBD1 TRBV5-4 TGTGCCAGCAGCATGACAGGGGCCGAGCAGTACTTC CASSMTGAEQYF
TRBJ2-1 . TRBD2 TRBV20-1 TGCAGTGCTCCAACTAGCGGGGAGATCGATGAGCAGTTCTTC CSAPTSGEIDEQFF
TRBJ2-7 . TRBD2 TRBV5-4 TGTGCCAGCAGCTTGGGGGCTAGCGGGCGCTCCTACGAGCAGTACTTC CASSLGASGRSYEQYF
TRBJ2-1 once TRBD1 TRBV7-3 TGTGCCAGCAGCTCTTGGACAGGGGCCAATGAGCAGTTCTTC CASSSWTGANEQFF
TRBJ1-6 . . TRBV5-1 TGCGCCAGCAGCTTGGAAGGGGCCGATAATTCACCCCTCCACTTT CASSLEGADNSPLHF
TRBJ2-7 . TRBD1 TRBV28 TGTGCCAGCAGACCCGGGACAGGACACTACGAGCAGTACTTC CASRPGTGHYEQYF
TRBJ2-3 . . TRBV23-1 TGCGCCAGCAGTCAATCCACGGGAAAGGGAACAGATACGCAGTATTTT CASSQSTGKGTDTQYF
TRBJ2-2 . TRBD1 TRBV20-1 TGCAGTGCTGGGGGGCGGGACAGGGGCTTCAACACCGGGGAGCTGTTTTTT CSAGGRDRGFNTGELFF
TRBJ1-1 . TRBD1 TRBV30 TGTGCCTGGAGTGAACTAGGACAGGGTAACACTGAAGCTTTCTTT CAWSELGQGNTEAFF
TRBJ2-1 . TRBD1 TRBV15 TGTGCCACCAGCGAGCCTACTGCGACAGGGTCCGGTGAGCAGTTCTTC CATSEPTATGSGEQFF
TRBJ2-3 . TRBD1 TRBV7-6 TGTGCCAGCAGCTTATTACCCCCGGACAGGGGTGGAAATACGCAGTATTTT CASSLLPPDRGGNTQYF
TRBJ2-7 . TRBD1 TRBV29-1 TGCAGCGTGAGGACAGGGAGTTCCTACGAGCAGTACTTC CSVRTGSSYEQYF
TRBJ1-4 . . TRBV6-5 TGTGCCAGCAGTTATAGGATGAACGAAAAACTGTTTTTT CASSYRMNEKLFF